This T cell receptor (beta chain) was observed in a study of blood T cell repertoires in COVID-19. Looking at the study overall: COVID-19 samples, acute and convalescent, were from the United States, Italy and Spain. From T cells, B-cell-depleted T cells, or PBMCs came the material, which was cDNA or gDNA.

In the study's own analysis: It was from reference gene primer amplification that nucleated cell counts were estimated. The protocol was immunoSEQ multiplex PCR, while the TCRdb copy is restricted to in-frame clones and leaves out a portion. V and J calls and clone size are those listed in that table; D and trimming were worked out from the DNA. The sample has about 97,000 clones, around 93% seen once. This sequence was found in a man aged 50 or older with acute or convalescent COVID-19. Sequencing was performed on peripheral blood.

CDR3 sequence (DNA): TGTGCCAGCAGCGTAGACCAGCGGGGGGGCAGAGGGCAAGAGACCCAGTACTTC. It is translated as CASSVDQRGGRGQETQYF. The gene calls are TRBV9 and TRBJ2-5; TRBD2 matches at 10 bases. Trimming cost V 0 bases and J 2 bases; bases outside gene matches: 10. This CDR3 contains 18 residues. Per germline, CDR1 SGDLS and CDR2 YYNGEE.